The 8 T cell receptor beta chains presented below share a single source sample, sequenced in a study of neurological immune-mediated disorders. TCRdb re-derived calls from the 5' RACE reads in MiXCR, one entry per CDR3 protein. In the table there are tens of thousands of distinct CDR3 sequences, 3% to 4.5% of which are singletons. Sequenced material: CD4+ T cells from blood. These receptor sequences come from a woman aged 40 to 50 with multiple sclerosis.

This clonotype was seen many times. The chain is built from TRBV9 and TRBJ2-7, with a possible D match to TRBD1 (6 bases). The CDR3 is 15 amino acids. Deletions cut 0 bases from V and 2 bases from J, with 12 bases between. Germline assignment: CDR1 SGDLS and CDR2 YYNGEE. The CDR3 reads CASSVGKDSAYEQYF. The CDR3 nucleotides read TGTGCCAGCAGCGTAGGTAAGGACAGTGCCTACGAGCAGTACTTC.

This clonotype was observed at least ten times. The chain uses TRBV7-3 and TRBJ2-3, with a tentative D call TRBD1 (6 bases). The germline V gene has CDR1 SGHTA and CDR2 FQGTGA. Trimming removed 6 bases from V and 5 bases from J, with 12 bases in between. The CDR3 runs to 13 residues. The CDR3 spells CASSWGLLDTQYF. DNA for the CDR3: TGTGCCAGCAGTTGGGGGCTCCTAGATACGCAGTATTTT.

This clonotype has at least ten counts. This chain connects TRBV5-6 to TRBJ2-7, with 7 nucleotides matching TRBD2. Germline assignment: CDR1 SGHDT and CDR2 YYEEEE. The CDR3 extends over 15 amino acids. Unmatched junction bases numbered 11, after V lost 6 bases and J lost 2 bases. This chain's CDR3 is CASIRRGGIAYEQYF. The CDR3 DNA sequence: TGTGCCAGCATCCGCCGCGGGGGTATAGCCTACGAGCAGTACTTC.

This clonotype was picked up many times. This sequence joins TRBV5-1 and TRBJ2-5; no definite D call. V lost 0 bases to trimming and J lost 4 bases, with 7 bases between them. Germline V gene sequence: CDR1 SGHRS, CDR2 YFSETQ. This CDR3 comprises 13 residues. The CDR3 nucleotides are TGCGCCAGCAGCTTGGCGTTGGGAGAGACCCAGTACTTC. Encoded protein: CASSLALGETQYF. Supplemented by reference TRBV5-1 and TRBJ2-5, the full variable domain reads KAGVTQTPRYLIKTRGQQVTLSCSPISGHRSVSWYQQTPGQGLQFLFEYFSETQRNKGNFPGRFSGRQFSNSRSEMNVSTLELGDSALYLCASSLALGETQYFGPGTRLLVL.

This clonotype has a count of ten or more. V usage is TRBV5-1 and J usage is TRBJ2-3; D remains ambiguous. V shed 0 bases and J shed 2 bases, with 13 bases lying between them. The CDR3 is 16 amino acids. Germline V gives CDR1 SGHRS, CDR2 YFSETQ. CDR3 in DNA: TGCGCCAGCAGCTTGGCCCCAGGACCAAACACAGATACGCAGTATTTT. As protein: CASSLAPGPNTDTQYF.

This clonotype has at least ten counts. This sequence joins TRBV5-1 and TRBJ2-7, with D possibly being TRBD1 (6 bases). Between the trimmed V and J ends, which lost 1 base and 4 bases, there was a span of 15 bases. Per the germline V gene, CDR1 is SGHRS and CDR2 is YFSETQ. The CDR3 has 15 amino acids. The CDR3 loop reads CASSLQGLRAYEQYF. Here the CDR3 DNA reads TGCGCCAGCAGCTTGCAGGGGCTCAGGGCATACGAGCAGTACTTC.

This clonotype was counted ten times or more. The rearrangement joins TRBV7-2 to TRBJ2-3, with D perhaps matching TRBD2 (6 bases). The CDR3 covers 16 residues. Trimming cost V 5 bases and J 0 bases, with 15 bases left between them. Germline V lookup: CDR1 SGHTA, CDR2 FQGNSA. The CDR3 reads CASSPLGRGSTDTQYF. CDR3 nucleotide sequence: TGTGCCAGCAGCCCGCTAGGGCGGGGAAGCACAGATACGCAGTATTTT.

This clonotype has at least ten counts. This rearrangement joins TRBV12-3 or TRBV12-4 to TRBJ1-2; TRBD1 is a possible D gene (6 bases). The germline V and J ends were trimmed by 7 bases and 2 bases, with 11 bases remaining between them. This CDR3 contains 13 residues. CDR3 in DNA: TGTGCCAGCAACAATCAGGGGAACTATGGCTACACCTTC. Its translation: CASNNQGNYGYTF.